One sample yielded the 2 T cell receptor beta chains listed below, sequenced in a study of cytomegalovirus exposure and HLA in healthy donors. PCR used 60 Vbeta primers and 13 Jbeta primers. TCRdb's copy holds only in-frame clones and misses some; the assay was immunoSEQ multiplex PCR. The sample lists under 130,000 clones; 13% to 15% were seen once. The sample taken for sequencing was PBMCs. The receptors shown here come from a female donor in good health and CMV-seronegative.

This chain connects TRBV4-1 to TRBJ2-3; 7 nucleotides match TRBD1. V was pared by 6 bases and J by 1 base, with 10 bases of the junction left unmatched. The V gene's germline CDR1 is MGHRA and CDR2 YSYEKL. The CDR3 covers 16 residues. The CDR3 DNA sequence: TGCGCCAGCAGACTCGACAGGGTAAGGGGCACAGATACGCAGTATTTT. Translated: CASRLDRVRGTDTQYF.

This chain's CDR3 is CASSQVVTFNYGYTF. In DNA form, the CDR3 reads TGCGCCAGCAGCCAAGTTGTGACATTCAACTATGGCTACACCTTC. This rearrangement joins TRBV4-3 to TRBJ1-2; D is uncertain. The CDR3 has 15 residues. V lost 1 base, J lost 2 bases, and 11 bases lay in between. Germline V gene data show CDR1 as LGHNA and CDR2 as YSLEER.